This TCR beta chain was documented in a study of blood T cell repertoires in COVID-19. About the research overall: Sample material is recorded as cDNA or gDNA derived from T cells, B-cell-depleted T cells, or PBMCs.

This clone was picked up many times. In the source study's methods: Researchers report that nucleated cell counts were estimated from reference gene primer amplification. TCRdb's table, derived via immunoSEQ multiplex PCR, lists solely in-frame clones and lacks some. That table is the source of V, J and clone size, and D and trimming were worked out from the DNA. Of more than 300,000 clones listed, around 87% are singletons. Followed longitudinally, the Seattle patients had been enrolled during active infection. The ends were cut back, 1 base at V and 2 bases at J, with 9 bases in the middle. Germline V CDR1 and CDR2: SGHAT, FQNNGV. The CDR3 has 16 amino acids.

The chain is built from TRBV11-2 and TRBJ1-6; a weak D match, TRBD1 (5 bases). Material: peripheral blood. The clonotype originates from a woman aged 25 to 39 with COVID-19, enrolled during active disease. CDR3 sequence: CASSLGAGPYNSPLHF. CDR3 sequence (DNA): TGTGCCAGCAGCTTAGGGGCGGGGCCCTATAATTCACCCCTCCACTTT.